This is a list of T cell receptor beta chains from one sample in a study of T cell repertoires in cytomegalovirus infection. TCRdb redid the calling of the reads with MiXCR, one entry per CDR3 protein. The sample has some 150,000 distinct CDR3 sequences; about a quarter are singletons. The sample was PBMCs. The receptors come from a human donor in good health (CMV status not recorded). Some clones in this sample may be carry-over from other donors' samples. The CDR3 runs from the conserved cysteine through the conserved F or W. Each record gives: D gene, V gene, J gene, clone size, CDR3 protein, CDR3 DNA. The D gene is left open where the match is weak. Clone size, where shown, is once, few, many, or a class for clones that have expanded.

D: TRBD1
V: TRBV7-2
J: TRBJ1-5
size: many
CDR3: CASSRDRDQPQHF
DNA: TGTGCCAGCAGCCGGGACAGGGATCAGCCCCAGCATTTT

D: .
V: TRBV24-1
J: TRBJ1-1
size: .
CDR3: CATSVPPLNTEAFF
DNA: TGTGCCACCAGTGTGCCCCCGTTGAACACTGAAGCTTTCTTT

D: .
V: TRBV7-8
J: TRBJ2-7
size: .
CDR3: CASSLAKARGSYEQYF
DNA: TGTGCCAGCAGCTTAGCCAAAGCACGGGGGTCCTACGAGCAGTACTTC

D: TRBD1
V: TRBV11-2
J: TRBJ2-7
size: many
CDR3: CASSLARTGGNEQYF
DNA: TGTGCCAGCAGCTTAGCTCGGACAGGGGGAAACGAGCAGTACTTC

D: .
V: TRBV7-2
J: TRBJ1-5
size: many
CDR3: CASSQAGGNQPQHF
DNA: TGTGCCAGCAGCCAAGCCGGGGGCAACCAGCCCCAGCATTTT

D: TRBD2
V: TRBV27
J: TRBJ2-7
size: .
CDR3: CASSLISGGSYEQYF
DNA: TGTGCCAGCAGTTTAATTAGCGGGGGTTCCTACGAGCAGTACTTC

D: TRBD1
V: TRBV5-4
J: TRBJ1-1
size: .
CDR3: CASRGTGVTEAFF
DNA: TGTGCCAGCCGCGGGACAGGAGTCACTGAAGCTTTCTTT

D: TRBD1
V: TRBV6-2/TRBV6-3
J: TRBJ2-7
size: once
CDR3: CASSYEDRDYEQYF
DNA: TGTGCCAGCAGTTATGAGGACAGGGACTACGAGCAGTACTTC

D: .
V: TRBV6-2/TRBV6-3
J: TRBJ2-6
size: few
CDR3: CASHSSGANVLTF
DNA: TGTGCCAGCCACTCCTCTGGGGCCAACGTCCTGACTTTC

D: .
V: TRBV11-2
J: TRBJ2-4
size: .
CDR3: CASSLSNIQYF
DNA: TGTGCCAGCAGCTTAAGTAACATTCAGTACTTC

D: .
V: TRBV19
J: TRBJ1-6
size: .
CDR3: CASKNTGNNSPLHF
DNA: TGTGCCAGTAAAAATACAGGGAATAATTCACCCCTCCACTTT

D: .
V: TRBV14
J: TRBJ1-2
size: .
CDR3: CASSRARYGYTF
DNA: TGTGCCAGCAGCCGTGCCCGCTATGGCTACACCTTC

D: .
V: TRBV28
J: TRBJ1-2
size: few
CDR3: CASSYRNGYTF
DNA: TGTGCCAGCAGCTACAGGAATGGCTACACCTTC

D: TRBD1
V: TRBV7-9
J: TRBJ2-2
size: .
CDR3: CASSFGTAYTGELFF
DNA: TGTGCCAGCAGCTTTGGGACAGCCTACACCGGGGAGCTGTTTTTT

D: .
V: TRBV7-2
J: TRBJ2-2
size: .
CDR3: CASSLALTTTGELFF
DNA: TGTGCCAGCAGCTTGGCGCTGACGACCACCGGGGAGCTGTTTTTT

D: .
V: TRBV28
J: TRBJ1-4
size: few
CDR3: CASSFYQENEKLFF
DNA: TGTGCCAGCAGTTTCTATCAGGAGAATGAAAAACTGTTTTTT

D: .
V: TRBV5-1
J: TRBJ2-7
size: .
CDR3: CASSLRGSSHSYEQYF
DNA: TGCGCCAGCAGCCTCAGAGGATCTAGCCATTCCTACGAGCAGTACTTC

D: .
V: TRBV7-8
J: TRBJ2-1
size: many
CDR3: CASSLTVNEQFF
DNA: TGTGCCAGCAGCTTGACAGTTAATGAGCAGTTCTTC

D: .
V: TRBV6-6
J: TRBJ1-2
size: .
CDR3: CASSYFRDQWGYTF
DNA: TGTGCCAGCAGTTATTTCAGGGACCAGTGGGGCTACACCTTC

D: .
V: TRBV15
J: TRBJ1-5
size: .
CDR3: CATSSMGGNNQPQHF
DNA: TGTGCCACCAGCAGCATGGGAGGTAACAATCAGCCCCAGCATTTT

D: .
V: TRBV7-2
J: TRBJ2-7
size: .
CDR3: CASSFSDARRYEQYF
DNA: TGTGCCAGCAGCTTTAGTGATGCAAGGCGCTACGAGCAGTACTTC

D: .
V: TRBV28
J: TRBJ1-2
size: .
CDR3: CASTPGGWGYGYTF
DNA: TGTGCCAGCACACCGGGAGGTTGGGGCTATGGCTACACCTTC

D: .
V: TRBV29-1
J: TRBJ2-2
size: .
CDR3: CSVGTYTGELFF
DNA: TGCAGCGTTGGCACCTACACCGGGGAGCTGTTTTTT

D: .
V: TRBV29-1
J: TRBJ1-1
size: .
CDR3: CSVRPGGAAFTEAFF
DNA: TGCAGCGTACGCCCGGGGGGGGCAGCGTTCACTGAAGCTTTCTTT

D: .
V: TRBV5-1
J: TRBJ2-1
size: few
CDR3: CASSLGLASTSYNEQFF
DNA: TGCGCCAGCAGCTTGGGGCTAGCGTCGACCTCCTACAATGAGCAGTTCTTC

D: .
V: TRBV2
J: TRBJ2-3
size: few
CDR3: CASNPSFITDTQYF
DNA: TGTGCCAGCAATCCGTCATTCATCACAGATACGCAGTATTTT

D: .
V: TRBV7-6
J: TRBJ2-2
size: .
CDR3: CASSWGNWELFF
DNA: TGTGCCAGCAGCTGGGGCAACTGGGAGCTGTTTTTT

D: .
V: TRBV6-6
J: TRBJ1-1
size: .
CDR3: CASSYAEDTEAFF
DNA: TGTGCCAGCAGTTACGCGGAGGACACTGAAGCTTTCTTT

D: TRBD1
V: TRBV20-1
J: TRBJ1-1
size: .
CDR3: CSAPTGGAFRNTEAFF
DNA: TGCAGTGCCCCAACAGGGGGCGCCTTTAGGAACACTGAAGCTTTCTTT

D: TRBD1
V: TRBV20-1
J: TRBJ1-6
size: .
CDR3: CSAPGTGDTSYNSPLHF
DNA: TGCAGTGCTCCCGGAACAGGGGATACCTCCTATAATTCACCCCTCCACTTT

D: TRBD2
V: TRBV7-2
J: TRBJ2-3
size: many
CDR3: CASSPQAGGDTQYF
DNA: TGTGCCAGCAGCCCTCAAGCGGGAGGAGATACGCAGTATTTT

D: .
V: TRBV2
J: TRBJ2-1
size: .
CDR3: CASIGYNEQFF
DNA: TGTGCCAGCATAGGATACAATGAGCAGTTCTTC

D: .
V: TRBV28
J: TRBJ1-2
size: few
CDR3: CASSPQGWHGYTF
DNA: TGTGCCAGCAGTCCCCAGGGATGGCATGGCTACACCTTC

D: TRBD2
V: TRBV19
J: TRBJ2-3
size: .
CDR3: CASSAGTSGNTDTQYF
DNA: TGTGCCAGTAGTGCCGGGACTAGCGGAAACACAGATACGCAGTATTTT

D: .
V: TRBV6-5
J: TRBJ1-4
size: many
CDR3: CASSYKGFREKLFF
DNA: TGTGCCAGCAGTTACAAGGGATTCCGCGAAAAACTGTTTTTT

D: .
V: TRBV7-2
J: TRBJ2-7
size: many
CDR3: CASSPRDTYEQYF
DNA: TGTGCCAGCAGCCCCCGGGACACCTACGAGCAGTACTTC

D: .
V: TRBV29-1
J: TRBJ2-2
size: .
CDR3: CSVEETGELFF
DNA: TGCAGCGTTGAAGAAACCGGGGAGCTGTTTTTT

D: TRBD2
V: TRBV20-1
J: TRBJ2-3
size: few
CDR3: CSARGDREDTDTQYF
DNA: TGCAGTGCTAGAGGGGATCGGGAGGACACAGATACGCAGTATTTT

D: .
V: TRBV12-3/TRBV12-4
J: TRBJ2-5
size: few
CDR3: CASSFSGARETQYF
DNA: TGTGCCAGCAGTTTCTCGGGGGCGCGAGAGACCCAGTACTTC

D: .
V: TRBV5-6
J: TRBJ2-5
size: .
CDR3: CASSLAESEETQYF
DNA: TGTGCCAGCAGCTTGGCGGAGTCGGAAGAGACCCAGTACTTC

D: .
V: TRBV7-2
J: TRBJ2-3
size: many
CDR3: CASSLVRQAGDTQYF
DNA: TGTGCCAGCAGCTTAGTCCGTCAGGCGGGGGATACGCAGTATTTT

D: .
V: TRBV5-1
J: TRBJ2-2
size: .
CDR3: CASSWMADSTTGELFF
DNA: TGCGCCAGCAGCTGGATGGCGGACAGCACCACCGGGGAGCTGTTTTTT

D: .
V: TRBV5-1
J: TRBJ1-1
size: .
CDR3: CASSLGRIVNTEAFF
DNA: TGCGCCAGCAGCTTGGGCCGTATCGTTAACACTGAAGCTTTCTTT

D: TRBD2
V: TRBV20-1
J: TRBJ2-3
size: .
CDR3: CSAIGGGVKSTDTQYF
DNA: TGCAGTGCTATTGGCGGGGGGGTGAAAAGCACAGATACGCAGTATTTT

D: .
V: TRBV12-3/TRBV12-4
J: TRBJ2-3
size: .
CDR3: CASSLFGTTFTDTQYF
DNA: TGTGCCAGCAGTTTATTCGGCACTACCTTCACAGATACGCAGTATTTT

D: .
V: TRBV7-3
J: TRBJ2-3
size: few
CDR3: CASSLEGEYTDTQYF
DNA: TGTGCCAGCAGCTTAGAGGGAGAGTACACAGATACGCAGTATTTT